These 13 T cell receptor delta chains were all obtained from the same sample, sequenced in a study of γδ T cells in repeated Plasmodium falciparum infection. Gammadelta T cells were flow-sorted from PBMC into Vgamma9/Vdelta2+ and Vdelta2-negative populations for bulk analysis. TCRdb redid clone calling on the multiplex PCR reads using CATT. The table shows tens of thousands of delta-chain clones, with approximately 2% occurring only once. Sequencing was performed on gamma-delta T cells from blood. These receptors were obtained from a pool of human donors (malaria-infected and uninfected, not separated).

This clone was seen only a few times. This DNA translates differently at residue 20 from the TCRdb protein, which is that of a much larger clone; a read error is likely, and the protein shown is the DNA's own translation. The DNA for the CDR3 is TGTGCTCTTGGGGAACCTTCCTCTATCGTTGTAGATTTGTGGGGGATACACGTGGCAGAACTCATCTTT. Translating it yields CALGEPSSIVVDLWGIHVAELIF. The chain employs TRDV1 and TRDJ1; 10 positions match TRDD3. Germline matching of the DNA provided the J gene here, since TCRdb leaves it blank. Looked up from germline, CDR1 is TSWWSYY and CDR2 is QGS. This CDR3 is 23 amino acids long. V lost 1 base, J lost 9 bases, and 32 bases stayed unmatched.

This clone was seen many times. The protein TCRdb gives is from a much larger clone and does not agree with this DNA's translation at residue 5, likely a read error; the protein shown here comes from the DNA. The chain uses TRDV2 and TRDJ1; 9 positions match TRDD3. Here the J gene was assigned by germline matching of the DNA, as TCRdb has none. Germline V gene data show CDR1 as GEAIGNYY and CDR2 as EKD. There are 19 residues in the CDR3. V lost 3 bases to trimming and J lost 1 base; unmatched junction nucleotides: 17. CDR3 sequence reads: CACDSFPALGDPFTDKLIF. The DNA of the CDR3 is TGTGCCTGTGACTCCTTCCCGGCTCTGGGGGATCCTTTCACCGATAAACTCATCTTT.

Concerning this clone itself: A much larger clone differs by one base, so this may be a read error. The same CDR3 arises from other DNA sequences in this sample as well. The chain has TRDV2 and TRDJ1; 11 bases agree with TRDD3. The CDR3 has 20 amino acids. Per the germline V gene, CDR1 is GEAIGNYY and CDR2 is EKD. Unmatched junction bases numbered 14, after V lost 0 bases and J lost 0 bases. Here the CDR3 reads CACDTLGVGDTRSNTDKLIF. The DNA for the CDR3 is TGTGCCTGTGACACCTTGGGAGTGGGGGATACGCGGTCAAACACCGATAAACTCATCTTT.

As concerns this clone: TCRdb's listed protein matches a much larger clone and diverges from this DNA's translation at residue 4, likely through a read error; the protein shown comes from the DNA. V is TRDV1 and J is TRDJ1; 10 nucleotides align to TRDD3. TCRdb records no J gene; here it was assigned by comparing the DNA to germline. The CDR3 covers 20 residues. Germline V lookup: CDR1 TSWWSYY, CDR2 QGS. This CDR3 is CALEEQFHVLGDFAHLKLIF. In DNA form, the CDR3 reads TGTGCTCTTGAGGAACAATTCCACGTACTGGGGGATTTTGCACATTTGAAACTCATCTTT.

This clone was observed at least ten times. A read error likely explains why the TCRdb protein, taken from a much larger clone, differs from this DNA's translation at residue 3; the protein shown is translated from the DNA. The V gene is TRDV1, the J gene TRDJ1, with D possibly matching TRDD3 (8 bases). The J gene, not given by TCRdb, was assigned here from a germline match of the nucleotide sequence. The CDR3 totals 24 residues. The V gene's germline CDR1 is TSWWSYY and CDR2 QGS. CDR3: CAPGKFLLLPWGTKIPRYTDKLIF. In nucleotides, the CDR3 is TGTGCCCCGGGCAAATTCCTACTTCTCCCCTGGGGGACAAAAATCCCGAGGTACACCGATAAACTCATCTTT.

This clone was observed many times. Given a far larger clone just one base away, this is likely a sequencing read error. The same CDR3 arises from other DNA sequences in this sample as well. This rearrangement joins TRDV1 to TRDJ1, with TRDD3 matching over 8 bases. The J gene, missing from TCRdb, was assigned here through DNA to germline matching. The CDR3 runs 21 residues. The V gene's germline CDR1 is TSWWSYY and CDR2 QGS. The DNA for the CDR3 is TGTGCTCTTGGGGAAGGGATCCTAAGTCGACTGGGGGTCATGTACACCGACAAACTCATCTTT. Its protein is CALGEGILSRLGVMYTDKLIF.

This clone appeared many times. TCRdb records a much larger clone's protein for this DNA, with a difference at residue 9 that likely arises from a read error; the protein given is the translation of the DNA. V is TRDV3 and J is TRDJ1; 8 nucleotides line up with TRDD3. The J gene is not listed in TCRdb, so it was assigned here from a DNA match to germline. The CDR3 has 19 amino acids. Germline V gene lookup returns CDR1 TVYSNPD and CDR2 GDNSRS (reference sequence). V lost 3 bases, J lost 0 bases, and 21 bases stayed unmatched. CDR3: CAFEPTTNRGGSYTDKLIF. For the CDR3, the DNA is TGTGCCTTCGAACCTACTACGAATCGTGGGGGATCCTACACCGATAAACTCATCTTT.

In the case of this clone: One base separates it from a far larger clone, so it is likely a read error. Other nucleotide sequences from this sample produce the same CDR3. This chain joins TRDV1 and TRDJ1, with D tentatively TRDD2 or TRDD3 (5 bases each). TCRdb does not report a J gene; here it was assigned by matching the DNA to germline references. The CDR3 is 17 residues long. The germline V gene encodes CDR1 TSWWSYY and CDR2 QGS. The germline V and J ends were trimmed by 6 bases and 4 bases, with 24 bases remaining between them. In DNA, the CDR3 is TGTGCTCTTGGCGTCCCTACAAACCTGGGAGACCTCGATAAACTCATCTTT. Its translation: CALGVPTNLGDLDKLIF.

A word on this clone: TCRdb attributes to this sequence the protein of a much larger clone, which differs from the DNA translation at residue 7; a read error is likely, and the protein displayed is translated from the DNA. The chain recombines TRDV1 with TRDJ1, with 10 bases lining up with TRDD3. The CDR3 loop spans 21 amino acids. Germline V CDR1 and CDR2: TSWWSYY, QGS. Unmatched junction bases numbered 24, after V lost 5 bases and J lost 3 bases. The CDR3 is CALGKRSLLWGIPMASDKLIF. The CDR3 bases are TGTGCTCTTGGGAAAAGGTCACTACTTTGGGGGATACCCATGGCGTCCGATAAACTCATCTTT.

The genes are TRDV2 and TRDJ1, with 11 bases aligning to TRDD3. Germline matching of the DNA provided the J gene here, since TCRdb leaves it blank. The CDR3 runs to 20 residues. Losses at the gene ends were 0 bases for V and 2 bases for J; bases not matched to a gene: 16. Germline V gene sequence: CDR1 GEAIGNYY, CDR2 EKD. CDR3 residues: CACDTFPALGDTRETDKLIF. CDR3 nucleotide sequence: TGTGCCTGTGACACCTTCCCGGCTCTGGGGGATACAAGAGAGACCGATAAACTCATCTTT.

About this clone: It is likely a read error: a sequence one base away is far more abundant. The sample has other DNA sequences that encode this CDR3 too. CDR3 sequence (DNA): TGTGCTCTTGGGGCCACTAGGTTTCCTACGCCACGTTGGTGGGGGATAGGGCCCGATAAACTCATCTTT. Translating it yields CALGATRFPTPRWWGIGPDKLIF. The chain recombines TRDV1 with TRDJ1, with 9 bases fitting TRDD3. The J gene, absent from TCRdb, was called here by matching the DNA to germline. The CDR3 runs 23 residues. Germline loops: CDR1 TSWWSYY, CDR2 QGS. The V and J ends lost 4 bases and 3 bases, in that order; junction bases with no gene match: 30.

The rearrangement uses TRDV2 and TRDJ1; 8 nucleotides align to TRDD3. In the absence of a J gene in TCRdb, the DNA was matched to germline to assign it here. V gave up 3 bases and J gave up 0 bases; unmatched junction bases: 14. The CDR3 spans 18 residues. Germline V gene lookup returns CDR1 GEAIGNYY and CDR2 EKD. The CDR3 nucleotides are TGTGCCTGTGACCCGGTACTGGGGGGTAACCGTTACACCGATAAACTCATCTTT. This translates into CACDPVLGGNRYTDKLIF.

Turning to this clone: TCRdb shows a much larger clone's protein in place of this DNA's translation, and the two differ at residue 10, likely through a read error; the protein shown is translated from the DNA. The CDR3 region is CALLGEEIWETPIYTDKLIF. The CDR3, as DNA: TGTGCCTTACTGGGCGAGGAAATATGGGAGACCCCTATTTACACCGATAAACTCATCTTT. The chain recombines TRDV3 with TRDJ1, with D possibly called TRDD1 or TRDD3 (6 bases each). Trimming pared 3 bases from V and 0 bases from J, leaving 32 bases between. CDR3 length: 20 amino acids. The germline V gene has CDR1 TVYSNPD and CDR2 GDNSRS (reference sequence). Together with reference TRDV3 and TRDJ1, the CDR3 gives the full variable domain: CDKVTQSSPDQTVASGSEVVLLCTYDTVYSNPDLFWYRIRPDYSFQFVFYGDNSRSEGADFTQGRFSVKHILTQKAFHLVISPVRTEDSATYYCALLGEEIWETPIYTDKLIFGKGTRVTVEP.